This T cell receptor beta chain was obtained from a study of breast tumors, draining lymph nodes, adjacent tissues. Study-level findings and limits: Tumor repertoires ranked between lymph nodes and nontumor tissue in diversity, with V and J gene preferences. Luminal-like breast cancer showed significantly greater tumor-nontumor repertoire similarity than basal-like breast cancer did. Data fit most tumor T cells coming from lymph node, expanding in tumor.

Samples came from axillary lymph nodes draining the breast cancer. TCRdb used MiXCR to reprocess the multiplex PCR reads, holding one entry per CDR3 protein. The table records nearly 200,000 distinct CDR3 sequences, roughly 29% of them present only once. This clonotype was detected ten times or more. The antigen is not known. The CDR3 is 15 residues long. The junction had 13 bases not matched to a gene; V was cut back by 8 bases and J by 4 bases. Germline CDR1 MGHRA, CDR2 YSYEKL. The chain uses TRBV4-1 and TRBJ2-5, with 7 bases fitting TRBD2. The TCR originated in a female donor with breast cancer. Some clones in this sample may be carry-over from other donors' samples. Material for sequencing was axillary lymph node tissue. Here the CDR3 DNA reads TGCGCCAGCGGCCCTCCGCTGGGGGGGGGAGAGACCCAGTACTTC. Amino acids: CASGPPLGGGETQYF.